Following are 3 T cell receptor beta chains from one sample sequenced in a study of T-cell reconstitution after alpha-beta-depleted transplantation in children. The TCRbeta library was prepared with unique molecular identifiers. Each CDR3 protein is one row after TCRdb ran MiXCR on the PCR reads. This repertoire shows fewer than 550,000 distinct CDR3 sequences, about an eighth found once; its top ten account for about 14%. The sample in question was PBMCs, mostly from graft donor cells, obtained 180 days after TCRalphabeta/CD19-depleted stem cell transplant. These receptors came from a female patient between 2 and 15 years old who had a stem cell transplant for aplastic anemia, so the T cells may come from the graft donor.

As to this clonotype: This may be a read error, as it is one base from a much larger clone. The rearrangement joins TRBV3-1 to TRBJ2-1, with 13 bases that match TRBD2. Trimming cost V 10 bases and J 1 base; bases outside gene matches: 10. The CDR3 loop spans 17 amino acids. Germline V gene lookup returns CDR1 LGHDT and CDR2 YNNKEL (reference sequence). In nucleotides, the CDR3 is TGTGCCACCAGGCAACTAGCGGGAGGGCTTTCCTACAATGAGCAGTTCTTC. Translated: CATRQLAGGLSYNEQFF.

This clonotype has at least ten counts. The chain is built from TRBV5-1 and TRBJ2-7; the D is unclear. The CDR3 has 13 amino acids. Trimming left V 0 bases short and J 3 bases short, with 7 bases between. Germline V gene lookup returns CDR1 SGHRS and CDR2 YFSETQ. The CDR3 nucleotides read TGCGCCAGCAGCTTGGCAGCCTTCTACGAGCAGTACTTC. It specifies CASSLAAFYEQYF. Full variable domain (rest looked up from reference TRBV5-1 and TRBJ2-7): KAGVTQTPRYLIKTRGQQVTLSCSPISGHRSVSWYQQTPGQGLQFLFEYFSETQRNKGNFPGRFSGRQFSNSRSEMNVSTLELGDSALYLCASSLAAFYEQYFGPGTRLTVT.

This clonotype came up many times. This chain links TRBV28 with TRBJ2-1; D is unresolved. The CDR3 runs 14 residues. Germline V gene data show CDR1 as MDHEN and CDR2 as SYDVKM. The germline V and J ends were trimmed by 8 bases and 5 bases, with 16 bases remaining between them. The DNA for the CDR3 is TGTGCCAGCCTTTTACCAGGTTCTCACAATGAGCAGTTCTTC. Translation gives CASLLPGSHNEQFF.